This T cell receptor (beta chain) derives from a study of blood T cell repertoires in COVID-19. Whole-study context: Italy, Spain and the United States were the sources of the convalescent and acute COVID-19 samples. T cells, B-cell-depleted T cells, or PBMCs supplied cDNA or gDNA.

Per the study methods: From reference gene primer amplification, estimates of nucleated cell counts were derived. Assay: immunoSEQ multiplex PCR; the TCRdb copy retains only in-frame clones and omits some. V and J calls and clone size are given by that table; D and trimming were obtained from the DNA. Altogether about 28,000 clones are present, roughly nine tenths being singletons, with the ten largest covering about 5.8%. CDR3 size: 13 residues. Germline V gene sequence: CDR1 SQVTM, CDR2 ANQGSEA. Trimming cost V 6 bases and J 3 bases; bases outside gene matches: 5. The V and J genes are TRBV29-1 and TRBJ1-5; 7 bases are shared with TRBD1. This clonotype originated in a man in his sixties with active COVID-19. Sequenced material: peripheral blood. CDR3 DNA: TGCAGCGTAAGACAGGGCCTCAATCAGCCCCAGCATTTT. It encodes CSVRQGLNQPQHF.